This T cell receptor beta chain was identified during a study of cytomegalovirus exposure and HLA in healthy donors. The study's findings and limits: Many donors shared some public TCRs, even though most TCR sequences were rare. The study designated around 150 TCR beta chains cytomegalovirus-associated.

Healthy bone marrow donors made up the donors. The V and J ends lost 7 bases and 7 bases respectively, with 17 bases between them. This CDR3 spans 13 amino acids. From germline, CDR1 is SQVTM and CDR2 ANQGSEA. In its sample, this clone was seen once. Its antigen is as yet unknown. With 60 Vbeta and 13 Jbeta primers, the PCR was carried out. The protocol was immunoSEQ multiplex PCR, while the TCRdb copy is restricted to in-frame clones and leaves out a portion. The table has roughly 190,000 clones, around 77% seen once. Material for sequencing was PBMCs. The clonotype was recovered from a woman aged 18-29 years in good health and CMV-seronegative. V gene TRBV29-1 combines with J gene TRBJ1-3; possibly TRBD1 for D (5 bases). The CDR3 region has the DNA TGCAGCGCACAGGACAAGATCGCCAACACCATATATTTT. It is translated as CSAQDKIANTIYF.